This T cell receptor (beta chain) was captured in a study of blood T cell repertoires in COVID-19. Data came from immunoSEQ multiplex PCR; TCRdb stores just in-frame clones and leaves some out. Of over 55,000 clones in the sample, 91% were seen once. Deletions cut 6 bases from V and 5 bases from J, with 13 bases between. CDR3 length: 13 amino acids. Germline V gene sequence: CDR1 SGHVS, CDR2 FNYEAQ. Sequencing input: peripheral blood. This TCR was recovered from a human donor in a cohort sampled during active COVID-19. The chain couples TRBV7-6 to TRBJ1-1, with D perhaps matching TRBD1 (6 bases). The CDR3 coding sequence is TGTGCCAGCAGTTTACAGGGAGGTACTGAAGCTTTCTTT. Translation gives CASSLQGGTEAFF.